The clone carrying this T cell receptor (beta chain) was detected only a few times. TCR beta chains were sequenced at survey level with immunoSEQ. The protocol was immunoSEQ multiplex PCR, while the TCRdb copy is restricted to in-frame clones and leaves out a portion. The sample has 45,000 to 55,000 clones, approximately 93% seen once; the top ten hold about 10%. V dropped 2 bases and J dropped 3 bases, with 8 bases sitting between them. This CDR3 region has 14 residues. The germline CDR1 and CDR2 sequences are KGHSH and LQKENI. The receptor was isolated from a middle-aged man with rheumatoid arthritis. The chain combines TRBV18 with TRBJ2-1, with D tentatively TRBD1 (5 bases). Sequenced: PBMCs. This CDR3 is CASSPTGFYNEQFF. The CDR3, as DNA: TGTGCCAGCTCACCAACAGGATTCTACAATGAGCAGTTCTTC. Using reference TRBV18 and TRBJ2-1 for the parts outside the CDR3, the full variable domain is NAGVMQNPRHLVRRRGQEARLRCSPMKGHSHVYWYRQLPEEGLKFMVYLQKENIIDESGMPKERFSAEFPKEGPSILRIQQVVRGDSAAYFCASSPTGFYNEQFFGPGTRLTVL.